This TCR beta chain was recorded in a study of T cells in Graves' hyperthyroidism and ophthalmopathy (dated by TCRdb to the late 2010s). About the investigation overall: Peripheral blood was collected at initial diagnosis, before any treatment. The 100 or so discovery patients were randomly split 7:3 into training and test sets. An independent validation cohort of 18 to 20 hyperthyroidism patients and about 15 patients who later progressed to ophthalmopathy tested prospective prediction of ophthalmopathy. A discovery cohort of roughly 100 patients, approximately 45 with Graves' ophthalmopathy and more than 55 with stable Graves' hyperthyroidism, was used to find distinguishing TCR V-J signatures. The paper describes TCR Vbeta CDR3 sequencing of 140 or so peripheral blood samples, made up of roughly 40 ophthalmopathy patients, roughly 72 hyperthyroidism patients and 17 progressor patients. After blood sampling, hyperthyroidism patients were treated with methimazole at a starting dose of 30 mg daily, and ophthalmopathy patients were treated with high-dose intravenous methylprednisolone. In addition, the study compared T-cell repertoires in thyroid tissue and in blood from 6 or 7 Graves' hyperthyroidism patients.

General conclusions and limits of the study: In validation, the model predicted progression to ophthalmopathy a median of roughly six months before onset, with 65% to 71% sensitivity and more than 72% specificity. Most expanded thyroid clonotypes (frequency above 0.001) were also detected in blood, suggesting blood repertoires may reflect thyroid immune responses. Sample size was not statistically predetermined, and blinding of investigators to group allocation was not performed. A 13 V-J signature model separated ophthalmopathy from stable hyperthyroidism, with approximately 87% sensitivity and 81.08% specificity in cross-validation and 80%/75% in testing.

In regard to this clonotype: It has no known antigen specificity. One base away there is no much larger clone; base qualities are not given.

Stable Graves' hyperthyroidism was defined as the absence of progression to ophthalmopathy over 18 months of follow-up. The hyperthyroidism patients were between 18 and 65 years old and newly diagnosed, with a disease duration of less than 2 months. The study excluded patients with uncontrolled infections, other autoimmune diseases, pregnancy or lactation. Diagnoses relied on clinical symptoms, serum thyroxine and TRAb, thyroid ultrasound and orbital computed tomography. PBMCs were isolated from 7.5 to 10 ml of fresh peripheral blood by Ficoll-Paque density gradient centrifugation. Total RNA was extracted with Trizol reagent, and quality was checked on an Agilent 2100 Bioanalyzer. The germline V gene sets CDR1 to SGDLS and CDR2 to YYNGEE. The CDR3 goes from the cysteine to the phenylalanine over 16 residues. Left in the record is the CDR3 DNA by itself, 48 bases read in frame from the first base. Relative to germline, V is 3 bases shorter and J is 0 bases shorter, with 12 bases between their ends.

The TCR beta CDR3 regions were amplified from RNA transcripts. The TCR CDR3 was subjected to a first round of RT-PCR using the HTBI primer set and the Qiagen OneStep RT-PCR kit. A second multiplex PCR round built the libraries, followed by size selection and purification. Libraries were sequenced paired-end with 100 bp reads on an Illumina HiSeq2000. The authors processed their data as follows. SOAPnuke was used to process the raw data, throwing out any read that contained adapters or uncalled bases, had a mean Phred below 15, or lacked an exact constant-primer or identifier match. COPE v1.2.5 was used to merge the high-quality paired reads, and each unique nucleotide sequence was defined as a clonotype. MiTCR v1.1 was used to align clonotypes to the IMGT TRBV, TRBD and TRBJ reference segments. Analysis was restricted to V-J combinations with a frequency above 0.0001, which covered roughly 99% of repertoires. A TCS score was defined as the ratio of F50 (clonal expansion) to E x V (chaos), with BLOSUM62-based TCRdist applied between CDR3 peptides within each V-J. Welch's t-statistics and random forest reduced roughly 500 V-J features to 10 to 15, which were used in a naive Bayes classifier (R e1071). Using fastp trimming at Q25 and MiXCR clonotype assembly, TCRdb reanalyzed the public sequencing data and kept in-frame beta chains. Each CDR3 protein gets just one entry, which takes the most common genes and DNA from the rows behind it. Here the V and J calls rest on TCRdb's processing, not on the authors' analysis. This sample is represented by about 320,000 distinct CDR3 sequences; roughly 15% of them were singletons. The ten biggest clones cover 33% of the sample.

The V and J genes are TRBV9 and TRBJ2-2, with the D gene not clear enough to name. Sequences were obtained from blood. The receptor was isolated from a young man with Graves' hyperthyroidism. The sequenced DNA is TGTGCCAGCAGCGCTAACAGTATCGCGAACACCGGGGAGCTGTTTTTT. Protein translation: CASSANSIANTGELFF.